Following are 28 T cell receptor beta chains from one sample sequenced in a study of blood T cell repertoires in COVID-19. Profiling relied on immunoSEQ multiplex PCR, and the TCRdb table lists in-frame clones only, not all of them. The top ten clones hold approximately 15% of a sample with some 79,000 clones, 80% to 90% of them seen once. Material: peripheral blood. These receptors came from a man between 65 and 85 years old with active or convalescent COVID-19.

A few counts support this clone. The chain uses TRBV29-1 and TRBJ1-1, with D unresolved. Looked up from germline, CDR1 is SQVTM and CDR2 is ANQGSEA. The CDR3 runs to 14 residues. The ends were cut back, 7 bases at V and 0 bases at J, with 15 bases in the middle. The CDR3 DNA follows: TGCAGCGCCCCCCGGGGTTCGATGAACACTGAAGCTTTCTTT. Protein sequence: CSAPRGSMNTEAFF.

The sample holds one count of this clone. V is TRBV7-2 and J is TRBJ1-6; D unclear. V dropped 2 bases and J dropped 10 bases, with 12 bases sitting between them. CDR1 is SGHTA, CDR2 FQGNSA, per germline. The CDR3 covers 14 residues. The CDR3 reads CASSLRAGGSPLHF. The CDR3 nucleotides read TGTGCCAGCAGCTTACGGGCCGGAGGATCACCCCTCCACTTT.

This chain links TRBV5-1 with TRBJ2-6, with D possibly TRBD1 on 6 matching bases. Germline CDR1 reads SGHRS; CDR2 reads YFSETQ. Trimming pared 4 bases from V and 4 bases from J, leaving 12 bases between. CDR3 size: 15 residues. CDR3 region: CASSPPGAGANVLTF. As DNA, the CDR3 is TGCGCCAGCAGCCCCCCAGGGGCAGGGGCCAACGTCCTGACTTTC.

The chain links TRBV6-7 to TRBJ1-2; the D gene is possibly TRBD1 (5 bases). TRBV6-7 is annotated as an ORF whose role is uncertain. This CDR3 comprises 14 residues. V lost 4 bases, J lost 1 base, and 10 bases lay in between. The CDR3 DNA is TGTGCCAGCAGTTTTCACAGGTATAACTATGGCTACACCTTC. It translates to CASSFHRYNYGYTF.

CDR3 region: CASSLAGGLPGYEQYF. For the CDR3, the DNA is TGTGCCAGCTCCTTGGCGGGAGGCCTTCCGGGTTACGAGCAGTACTTC. The rearrangement uses TRBV5-4 and TRBJ2-7, with 8 bases fitting TRBD2. The CDR3 length is 16 residues. Germline V gene data show CDR1 as SGHNT and CDR2 as YYREEE (reference sequence). The ends lost 7 bases at V and 4 bases at J; junction bases unmatched: 16.

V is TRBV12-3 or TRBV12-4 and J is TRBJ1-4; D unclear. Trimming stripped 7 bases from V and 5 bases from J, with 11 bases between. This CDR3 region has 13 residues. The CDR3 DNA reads TGTGCCAGCAATAGACAACCCAATGAAAAACTGTTTTTT. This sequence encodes CASNRQPNEKLFF.

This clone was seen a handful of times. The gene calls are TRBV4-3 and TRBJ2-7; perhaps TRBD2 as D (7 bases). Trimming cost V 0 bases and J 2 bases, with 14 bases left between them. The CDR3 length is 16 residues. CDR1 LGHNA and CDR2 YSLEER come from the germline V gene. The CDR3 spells CASSQEVGGGAYEQYF. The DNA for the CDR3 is TGCGCCAGCAGCCAAGAGGTAGGGGGAGGGGCCTACGAGCAGTACTTC.

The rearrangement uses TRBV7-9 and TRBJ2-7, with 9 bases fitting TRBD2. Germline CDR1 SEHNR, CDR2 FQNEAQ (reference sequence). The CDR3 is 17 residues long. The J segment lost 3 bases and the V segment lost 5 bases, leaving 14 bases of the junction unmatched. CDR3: CASSLLPGGRAHYEQYF. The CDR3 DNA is TGTGCCAGCAGCCTCCTCCCGGGCGGGAGGGCCCACTACGAGCAGTACTTC.

CDR3 coding DNA: TGTGCCAGCAGCTTACGGAGCGGGAACTCCTACAATGAGCAGTTCTTC. Protein: CASSLRSGNSYNEQFF. The chain employs TRBV7-2 and TRBJ2-1, with 7 bases matching TRBD2. Germline V lookup: CDR1 SGHTA, CDR2 FQGNSA. With 2 bases clipped from V and 0 bases from J, the junction kept 4 bases outside the gene matches. CDR3 size: 16 residues.

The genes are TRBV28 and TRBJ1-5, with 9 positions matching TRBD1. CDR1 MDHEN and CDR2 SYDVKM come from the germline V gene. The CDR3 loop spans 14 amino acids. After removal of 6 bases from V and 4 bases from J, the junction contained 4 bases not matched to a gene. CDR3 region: CASRGQGWNQPQHF. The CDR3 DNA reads TGTGCCAGCAGGGGACAGGGATGGAATCAGCCCCAGCATTTT.

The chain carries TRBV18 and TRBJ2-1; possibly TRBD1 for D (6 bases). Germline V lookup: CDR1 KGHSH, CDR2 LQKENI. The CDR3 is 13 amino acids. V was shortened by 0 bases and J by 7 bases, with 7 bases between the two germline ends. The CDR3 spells CASSPPGGNEQFF. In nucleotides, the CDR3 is TGTGCCAGCTCACCACCAGGGGGAAATGAGCAGTTCTTC.

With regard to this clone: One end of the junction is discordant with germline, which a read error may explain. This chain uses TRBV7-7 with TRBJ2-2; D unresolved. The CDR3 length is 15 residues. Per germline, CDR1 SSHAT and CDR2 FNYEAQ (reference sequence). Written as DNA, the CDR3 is TGTGCTAGCAGCCCTCAGATCATAAACACCGGGGAGCTGTTTTTT. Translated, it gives CASSPQIINTGELFF.

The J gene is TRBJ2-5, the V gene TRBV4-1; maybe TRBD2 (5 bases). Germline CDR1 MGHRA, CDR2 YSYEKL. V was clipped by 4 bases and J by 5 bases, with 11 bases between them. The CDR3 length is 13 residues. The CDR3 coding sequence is TGCGCCAGCAGCCGATTGGAGGTTGAGACCCAGTACTTC. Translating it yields CASSRLEVETQYF.

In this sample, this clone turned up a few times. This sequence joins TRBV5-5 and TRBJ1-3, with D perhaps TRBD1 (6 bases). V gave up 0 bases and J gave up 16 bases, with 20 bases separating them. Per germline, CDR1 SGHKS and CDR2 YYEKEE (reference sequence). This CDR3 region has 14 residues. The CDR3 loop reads CASSLEDTTGSPYF. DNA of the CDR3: TGTGCCAGCAGCTTGGAGGACACGACAGGATCCCCGTATTTT.

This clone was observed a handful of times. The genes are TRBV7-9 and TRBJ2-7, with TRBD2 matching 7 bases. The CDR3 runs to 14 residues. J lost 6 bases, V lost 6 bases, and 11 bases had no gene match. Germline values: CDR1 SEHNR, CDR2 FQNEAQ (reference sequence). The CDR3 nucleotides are TGTGCCAGCAGTACCGGGGAGGGCGTCGGCGAGCAGTACTTC. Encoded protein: CASSTGEGVGEQYF.

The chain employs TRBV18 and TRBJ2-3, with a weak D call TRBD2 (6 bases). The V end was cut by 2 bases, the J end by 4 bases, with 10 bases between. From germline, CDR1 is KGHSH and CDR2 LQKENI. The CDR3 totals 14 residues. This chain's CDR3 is CASSPTSSADTQYF. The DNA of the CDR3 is TGTGCCAGCTCACCAACGTCTAGCGCAGATACGCAGTATTTT.

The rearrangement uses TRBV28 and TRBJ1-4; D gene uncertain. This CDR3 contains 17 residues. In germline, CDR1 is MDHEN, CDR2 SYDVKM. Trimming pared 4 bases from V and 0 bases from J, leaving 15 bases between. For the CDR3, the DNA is TGTGCCAGCAGTTCAGCGGCTTTTGGCCCAACTAATGAAAAACTGTTTTTT. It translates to CASSSAAFGPTNEKLFF.

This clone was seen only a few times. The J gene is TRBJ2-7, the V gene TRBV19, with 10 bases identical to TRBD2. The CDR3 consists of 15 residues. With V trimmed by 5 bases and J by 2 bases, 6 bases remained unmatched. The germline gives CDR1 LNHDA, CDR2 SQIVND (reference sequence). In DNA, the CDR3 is TGTGCCAGTAGTGCCTCAGCGGGAGGGACCTACGAGCAGTACTTC. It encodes CASSASAGGTYEQYF.

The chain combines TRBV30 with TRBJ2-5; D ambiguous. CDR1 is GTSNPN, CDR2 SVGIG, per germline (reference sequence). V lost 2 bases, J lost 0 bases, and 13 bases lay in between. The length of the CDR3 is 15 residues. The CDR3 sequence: CAWSLGDLYQETQYF. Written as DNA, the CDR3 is TGTGCCTGGAGTCTCGGCGACTTGTACCAAGAGACCCAGTACTTC.

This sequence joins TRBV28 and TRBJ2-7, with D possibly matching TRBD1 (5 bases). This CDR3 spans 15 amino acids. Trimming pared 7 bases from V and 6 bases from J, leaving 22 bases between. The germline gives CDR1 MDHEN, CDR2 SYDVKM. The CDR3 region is CASIRGRGSKPEQYF. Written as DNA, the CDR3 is TGTGCCAGCATTAGGGGTCGCGGCTCTAAGCCCGAGCAGTACTTC. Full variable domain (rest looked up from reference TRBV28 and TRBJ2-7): DVKVTQSSRYLVKRTGEKVFLECVQDMDHENMFWYRQDPGLGLRLIYFSYDVKMKEKGDIPEGYSVSREKKERFSLILESASTNQTSMYLCASIRGRGSKPEQYFGPGTRLTVT.

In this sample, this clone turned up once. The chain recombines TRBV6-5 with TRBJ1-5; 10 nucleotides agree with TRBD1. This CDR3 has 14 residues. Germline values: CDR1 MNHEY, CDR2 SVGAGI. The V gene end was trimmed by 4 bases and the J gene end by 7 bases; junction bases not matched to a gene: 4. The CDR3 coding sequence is TGTGCCAGCAGTTTCCGGGACAGGGGACAGCCCCAGCATTTT. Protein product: CASSFRDRGQPQHF.

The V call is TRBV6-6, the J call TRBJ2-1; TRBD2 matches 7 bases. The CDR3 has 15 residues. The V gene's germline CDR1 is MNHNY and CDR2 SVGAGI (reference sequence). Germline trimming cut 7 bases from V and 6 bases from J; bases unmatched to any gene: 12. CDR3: CASMVGRALGNEQFF. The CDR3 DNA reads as TGTGCCAGCATGGTGGGGAGGGCCCTTGGCAATGAGCAGTTCTTC.

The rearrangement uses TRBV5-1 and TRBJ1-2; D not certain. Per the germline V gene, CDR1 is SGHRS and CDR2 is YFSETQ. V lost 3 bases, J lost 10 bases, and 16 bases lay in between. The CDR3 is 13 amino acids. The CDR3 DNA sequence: TGCGCCAGCAGCTCCGCCCGAGGGTACGACTACACCTTC. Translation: CASSSARGYDYTF.

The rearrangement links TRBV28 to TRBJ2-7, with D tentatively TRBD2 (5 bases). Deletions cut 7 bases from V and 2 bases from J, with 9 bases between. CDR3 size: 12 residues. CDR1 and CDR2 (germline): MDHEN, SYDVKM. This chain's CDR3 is CASTAGAYEQYF. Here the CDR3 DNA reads TGTGCCAGCACGGCGGGTGCCTACGAGCAGTACTTC. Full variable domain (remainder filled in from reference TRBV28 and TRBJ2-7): DVKVTQSSRYLVKRTGEKVFLECVQDMDHENMFWYRQDPGLGLRLIYFSYDVKMKEKGDIPEGYSVSREKKERFSLILESASTNQTSMYLCASTAGAYEQYFGPGTRLTVT.

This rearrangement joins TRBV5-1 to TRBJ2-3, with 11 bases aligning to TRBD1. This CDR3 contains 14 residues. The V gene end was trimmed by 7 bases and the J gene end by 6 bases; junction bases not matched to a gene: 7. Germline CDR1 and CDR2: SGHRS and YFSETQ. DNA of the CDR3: TGCGCCAGCTCCGGGACAGGGGGTAGTGATACGCAGTATTTT. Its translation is CASSGTGGSDTQYF.

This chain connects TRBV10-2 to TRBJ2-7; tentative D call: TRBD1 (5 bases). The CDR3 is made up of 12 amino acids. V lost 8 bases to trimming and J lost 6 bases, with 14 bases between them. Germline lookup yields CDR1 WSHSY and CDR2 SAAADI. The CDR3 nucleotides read TGCGCCAGCGGGGCGTTTCGGAGCGAGCAGTACTTC. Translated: CASGAFRSEQYF.

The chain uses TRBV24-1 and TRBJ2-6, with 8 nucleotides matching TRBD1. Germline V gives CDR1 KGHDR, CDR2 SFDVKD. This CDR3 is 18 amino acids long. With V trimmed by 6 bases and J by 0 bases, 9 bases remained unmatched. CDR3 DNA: TGTGCCACCAGTATACTGGGACAGGAGAGCTCTGGGGCCAACGTCCTGACTTTC. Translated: CATSILGQESSGANVLTF.

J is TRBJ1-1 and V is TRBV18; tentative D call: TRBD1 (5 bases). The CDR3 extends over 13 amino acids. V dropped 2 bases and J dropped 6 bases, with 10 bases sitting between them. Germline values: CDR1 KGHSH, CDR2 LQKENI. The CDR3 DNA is TGTGCCAGCTCACCAAGGGGAGGGGCTGAAGCTTTCTTT. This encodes CASSPRGGAEAFF.